The clone carrying this TCR beta chain has just a few counts. Its matching antigen is unknown. Germline V gives CDR1 SQVTM, CDR2 ANQGSEA. The CDR3 runs to 15 residues. Trimming took 4 bases from V and 4 from J, leaving 18 bases between them. CD4+ and CD8+ T cells were sorted from PBMCs stained for CD3, CD4 and CD8. The source of the sample is a study of CD8+ T cells in alopecia areata. Turning to the study itself: Patients received oral tofacitinib, 5 to 10 mg twice daily, for moderate-to-severe alopecia areata.

cDNA serving as the sequencing template came from extracted, reverse transcribed RNA. Data came from immunoSEQ multiplex PCR; TCRdb stores just in-frame clones and leaves some out. The table includes approximately 91,000 clones, 35% to 50% detected once. Whole-study results and caveats: Scalp specimens additionally yield sequences from normal skin's resident alphabeta T cells.

The receptor comes from a human donor with alopecia areata. The chain joins TRBV29-1 to TRBJ2-3, with D possibly matching TRBD2 (6 bases). The source material was CD4+ T cells sorted from blood. As DNA, the CDR3 is TGCAGCGTTGCCGGGAGCCCTCGGGGCCCAGATACGCAGTATTTT. Its protein product is CSVAGSPRGPDTQYF.